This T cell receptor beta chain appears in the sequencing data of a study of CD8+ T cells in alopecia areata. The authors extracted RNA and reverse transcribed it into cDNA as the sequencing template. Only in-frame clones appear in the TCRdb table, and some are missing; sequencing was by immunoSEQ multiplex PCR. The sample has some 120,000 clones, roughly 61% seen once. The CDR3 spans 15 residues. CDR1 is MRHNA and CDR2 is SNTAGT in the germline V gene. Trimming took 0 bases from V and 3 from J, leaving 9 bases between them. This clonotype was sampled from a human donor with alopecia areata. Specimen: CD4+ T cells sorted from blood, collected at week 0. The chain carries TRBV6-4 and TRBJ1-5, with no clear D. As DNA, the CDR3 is TGTGCCAGCAGTGACTCGTCGGGTTACAATCAGCCCCAGCATTTT. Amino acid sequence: CASSDSSGYNQPQHF.